This T cell receptor (beta chain) was obtained from a study of blood T cell repertoires in COVID-19. Study details: T cells, B-cell-depleted T cells, or PBMCs supplied cDNA or gDNA.

Recovery meant two consecutive negative NP/OP PCR tests, professional clearance, or resolved symptoms. Authors' methods: Estimates of nucleated cell counts were drawn from the amplification of reference gene primers. Using immunoSEQ multiplex PCR, the repertoire was profiled, and TCRdb retains in-frame clones only, with some absent. That table furnishes V, J and clone size, whereas the DNA furnished D and trimming. The table has roughly 200,000 clones, roughly 87% seen once. Germline values: CDR1 LNHDA, CDR2 SQIVND (reference sequence). The V segment lost 5 bases and the J segment 4 bases; nucleotides outside the gene matches: 4. The CDR3 extends over 14 amino acids.

Sample: PBMCs or T cells enriched from blood (not recorded which). The clonotype originates from a woman aged 25 to 39 who had recovered from COVID-19. The chain couples TRBV19 to TRBJ1-1; 10 bases fit TRBD1. CDR3 nucleotides: TGTGCCAGTAGTGACCGGGACAGGGGCACTGAAGCTTTCTTT. Translating gives CASSDRDRGTEAFF.